This T cell receptor (beta chain) was identified in a study of T cells in Graves' hyperthyroidism and ophthalmopathy. Amplification of TCR beta CDR3 regions used RNA as the template. The HTBI primer set was used in a first-round RT-PCR of the TCR CDR3. TCRdb redid the calling of the multiplex PCR reads with MiXCR, one entry per CDR3 protein. The sample lists approximately 610,000 distinct CDR3 sequences, roughly 14% occurring once. Germline lookup yields CDR1 MNHEY and CDR2 SVGEGT. The CDR3 is 13 residues long. V trimming: 7 bases; J trimming: 5 bases; junction bases outside the gene matches: 6. At least ten counts were recorded for this clonotype.

The TCR was taken from a middle-aged woman with Graves' ophthalmopathy. Sequencing used blood. The gene calls are TRBV6-2 or TRBV6-3 and TRBJ2-7; 9 bases fit TRBD1. The DNA for the CDR3 is TGTGCCAGCAACCCGGGACAGGGTGACGAGCAGTACTTC. It is translated as CASNPGQGDEQYF.